This TCR beta chain was obtained from a study of blood T cell repertoires in COVID-19 (TCRdb year 2020). In terms of the full investigation: The collaborator samples originated in the United States, Italy and Spain and spanned the acute and convalescent phases of COVID-19. The material from the prospective study consisted of cDNA or gDNA derived from T cells, B-cell-depleted T cells, or PBMCs. Subjects who had been exposed to COVID-19, were actively infected with it, or had recovered from it provided the deeply sampled blood TCRbeta repertoires that made up the dataset. The repertoires were made available in a free public database intended to serve as a resource for research on the immune response to SARS-CoV-2. Samples were obtained from the ongoing ImmuneRACE study (first 160 participants) and from over a thousand subjects provided by 6 global collaborators. The sample metadata nearly always contained a de-identified subject ID, COVID-19 status, age in years and sex. Where available, HLA class I and class II types were taken from metadata supplied by the sample provider and were not determined by assay-based typing. General findings and caveats noted by the study authors: How much clinical and demographic metadata was included differed by source and by participant, and the metadata was provided uncurated.

This clone was observed once. Its antigen has not been determined. Base qualities are not recorded, but no much larger clone differs from it by a single base. TCRbeta CDR3 regions were amplified from genomic DNA by means of the immunoSEQ Assay, a bias-controlled multiplex PCR. In the source study's methods: The number of nucleated cells in each sample was estimated by amplification of reference gene primers within the assay. To quantify the absolute abundance of each unique TCRbeta CDR3 rearrangement, sequence reads were collapsed and filtered. For each sample, productive Simpson clonality was calculated as the square root of Simpson's diversity index over productive rearrangements. TCRdb took over this immuneACCESS table, retaining in-frame rearrangements with V and J assigned. Such tables are incomplete; in checked studies, under half of the missing clones stem from an unresolved V gene, and the remainder is unexplained. The D gene and trimming were derived from the DNA, and the V and J assignments and clone size from that table. The sample contains roughly 280,000 clones, around 89% of them found a single time. The ten largest clonotypes hold over 3.5% of the sample.

Participants in the prospective study were enrolled through a virtual design, were aged 18 to 89 years, and lived in approximately 25 United States geographic areas. In the prospective study, participants were assigned to cohorts based on the clinical history participants reported in a screening survey and a study questionnaire. In the prospective study, mobile phlebotomists collected whole blood, serum and a nasopharyngeal or oropharyngeal swab from each participant. Participants in the prospective study had the option to provide additional blood draws and questionnaires over a roughly 2-month period. Before DNA extraction, blood samples from the prospective study were shipped at room temperature or frozen. Sequencing was performed on PBMCs or T cells enriched from blood (not recorded which). The receptor was isolated from a woman in her 30s with acute COVID-19.

The CDR3 reads CASRLTRDSSFSGYTF. The nucleotide sequence reads as follows: TGTGCCAGCAGGCTAACAAGGGACAGCTCGTTTAGTGGCTACACCTTC. This sequence uses TRBV28 and TRBJ1-2; 7 bases in the junction line up with TRBD1. CDR1 and CDR2, per the germline V gene, are MDHEN and SYDVKM. The CDR3 covers 16 residues, taking in both the cysteine and the phenylalanine. Only the CDR3 region is kept as DNA, spanning 48 bases read in frame from base 1. Trimming leaves V shorter by 6 bases and J shorter by 7 bases, with the junction holding 17 bases beyond the gene matches.